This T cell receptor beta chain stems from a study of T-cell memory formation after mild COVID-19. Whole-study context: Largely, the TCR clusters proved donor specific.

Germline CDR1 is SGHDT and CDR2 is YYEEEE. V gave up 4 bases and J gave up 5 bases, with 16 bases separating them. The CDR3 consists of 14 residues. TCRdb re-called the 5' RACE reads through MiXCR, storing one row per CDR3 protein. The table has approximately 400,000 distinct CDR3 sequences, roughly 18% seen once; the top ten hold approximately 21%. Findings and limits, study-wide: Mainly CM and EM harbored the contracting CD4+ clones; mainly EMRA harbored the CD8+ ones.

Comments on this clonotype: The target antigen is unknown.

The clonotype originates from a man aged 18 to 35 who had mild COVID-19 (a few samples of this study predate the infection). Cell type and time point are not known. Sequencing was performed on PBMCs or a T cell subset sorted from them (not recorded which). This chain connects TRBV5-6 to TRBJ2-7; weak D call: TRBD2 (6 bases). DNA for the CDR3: TGTGCCAGCAGCCCCGCCGGGGGTTCCCACGAGCAGTACGTC. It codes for CASSPAGGSHEQYV.